A single sample is the source of the 26 T cell receptor beta chains below, sequenced in a study of beta chain features in type 1 diabetes. cDNA synthesis used the whole RNA isolate, giving expressed TCRB sequences. Repertoires were generated with immunoSEQ multiplex PCR, while TCRdb's copy carries only in-frame clones and drops some. The sample has hundreds of thousands of clones; 15% are singletons. The sample consisted of naive CD4+ T cells from blood. The receptor source for this set is a man aged 18 to 29 in good health.

The genes are TRBV12-5 and TRBJ2-3; 8 nucleotides line up with TRBD1. Germline V gene lookup returns CDR1 LGHNT and CDR2 FRNRAP. This CDR3 is built from 16 residues. V shed 0 bases and J 4 bases; nucleotides not matched to a gene: 6. The CDR3 DNA is TGTGCTAGTGGTTTGGTACCAGGCAGGGGGCCAGATACGCAGTATTTT. It translates to CASGLVPGRGPDTQYF.

V gene TRBV23-1 combines with J gene TRBJ2-7; no definite D call. TRBV23-1 is known as an ORF, though its function is uncertain. The germline V and J ends were trimmed by 2 bases and 2 bases, with 10 bases remaining between them. The CDR3 is 14 residues long. In nucleotides, the CDR3 is TGCGCCAGCAGTCAAGTTGACACAGCCTACGAGCAGTACTTC. It specifies CASSQVDTAYEQYF.

This clone has just a few counts. CDR3 sequence reads: CASSINRVGENTEAFF. The DNA for the CDR3 is TGCGCCAGCAGCATCAACAGGGTAGGGGAGAACACTGAAGCTTTCTTT. The chain employs TRBV5-1 and TRBJ1-1; the D gene is possibly TRBD1 (6 bases). CDR1 is SGHRS, CDR2 YFSETQ, per germline. Trimming pared 4 bases from V and 1 base from J, leaving 17 bases between. The CDR3 covers 16 residues.

The gene calls are TRBV21-1 and TRBJ1-5; TRBD1 is the table's D call, not checked against the DNA. TRBV21-1 is listed as a pseudogene. This CDR3 has 17 residues. This CDR3 is CASSKAFEQYSNQPQHF. In DNA form, the CDR3 reads TGTGCCAGCAGCAAAGCGTTCGAACAGTATAGCAATCAGCCCCAGCATTTT.

This clone was seen a few times. The CDR3 region is CASTRTGGTEAFF. The CDR3 bases are TGTGCCAGCACCCGGACAGGGGGTACTGAAGCTTTCTTT. The V call is TRBV7-9, the J call TRBJ1-1; 10 bases are shared with TRBD1. V lost 7 bases to trimming and J lost 5 bases; unmatched junction nucleotides: 4. CDR1 SEHNR and CDR2 FQNEAQ come from the germline V gene (reference sequence). The CDR3 is made up of 13 amino acids.

This clone was picked up a small number of times. This chain uses TRBV28 with TRBJ2-7; the D call may be TRBD1 or TRBD2 (5 bases each). V lost 8 bases and J lost 10, with 15 bases in between. CDR1 is MDHEN, CDR2 SYDVKM, per germline. CDR3 length: 11 amino acids. CDR3 sequence: CASSNPGLQYF. The CDR3 nucleotides read TGTGCCAGCTCAAACCCGGGGCTACAGTACTTC.

This chain connects TRBV18 to TRBJ2-6; D is undetermined. Trimming removed 2 bases from V and 0 bases from J, with 8 bases in between. In germline, CDR1 is KGHSH, CDR2 LQKENI. There are 16 residues in the CDR3. The CDR3 loop reads CASSPVSVSGANVLTF. Here the CDR3 DNA reads TGTGCCAGCTCACCAGTGTCCGTCTCTGGGGCCAACGTCCTGACTTTC.

This clone was seen more than once but under ten times. The gene calls are TRBV29-1 and TRBJ2-2; a possible D gene is TRBD1 (5 bases). The V gene's germline CDR1 is SQVTM and CDR2 ANQGSEA. This CDR3 comprises 14 residues. V was shortened by 5 bases and J by 0 bases, with 10 bases between the two germline ends. DNA of the CDR3: TGCAGCGTTAGCTTGACAGCGAACACCGGGGAGCTGTTTTTT. This gives the protein CSVSLTANTGELFF.

The chain employs TRBV9 and TRBJ2-1; D possibly corresponds to TRBD2 (7 bases). The CDR3 loop spans 14 amino acids. V lost 4 bases to trimming and J lost 7 bases, with 15 bases between them. Germline V gene data show CDR1 as SGDLS and CDR2 as YYNGEE. CDR3 sequence: CASSLLGGHNEQFF. The CDR3 DNA reads as TGTGCCAGCAGCTTGCTGGGGGGGCATAATGAGCAGTTCTTC.

This rearrangement joins TRBV29-1 to TRBJ1-1, with D maybe TRBD1 (5 bases). V was cut by 4 bases and J by 2 bases, with 14 bases left in between. Germline V gene sequence: CDR1 SQVTM, CDR2 ANQGSEA. The CDR3 has 14 amino acids. The CDR3 loop is CSVAGRGSNTEAFF. Written as DNA, the CDR3 is TGCAGCGTTGCAGGTCGGGGCAGTAACACTGAAGCTTTCTTT.

This clone has a handful of counts. The chain's CDR3 is CASSSLTGYNEQFF. CDR3 in DNA: TGTGCCAGCTCATCACTGACGGGCTACAATGAGCAGTTCTTC. This chain links TRBV18 with TRBJ2-1, with no clear D. CDR3 length: 14 amino acids. The germline V gene has CDR1 KGHSH and CDR2 LQKENI. Trimming took off 5 bases at V and 3 bases at J, with 11 bases between the two ends.

V and J are TRBV7-2 and TRBJ2-7; 14 positions match TRBD2. Germline V gene data show CDR1 as SGHTA and CDR2 as FQGNSA. CDR3 size: 16 residues. V was pared by 5 bases and J by 4 bases, with 7 bases of the junction left unmatched. This CDR3 is CASSPPGLAGGYEQYF. In DNA, the CDR3 is TGTGCCAGCAGCCCACCAGGACTAGCGGGGGGTTACGAGCAGTACTTC.

The chain is built from TRBV7-2 and TRBJ2-1; possibly TRBD2 for D (7 bases). This CDR3 comprises 16 residues. Germline-derived CDR1 and CDR2 are SGHTA and FQGNSA. Trimming stripped 8 bases from V and 0 bases from J, with 17 bases between. The CDR3 nucleotides are TGTGCCAGCGGCCTCTGGAGGGGGGGCTCCTACAATGAGCAGTTCTTC. Protein product: CASGLWRGGSYNEQFF.

The chain couples TRBV7-2 to TRBJ1-2, with unresolved D. V lost 5 bases to trimming and J lost 4 bases, with 11 bases between them. The length of the CDR3 is 13 residues. Germline CDR1 reads SGHTA; CDR2 reads FQGNSA. The CDR3 DNA follows: TGTGCCAGCAGCCCGCCCGGCACCTATGGCTACACCTTC. It yields the protein CASSPPGTYGYTF.

There are a few counts of this clone. The DNA for the CDR3 is TGTGCCAGCAGTCTTACTTCTCGGGTGGAGCAGTTCTTC. As protein: CASSLTSRVEQFF. This chain connects TRBV28 to TRBJ2-1; D not certain. Germline lookup yields CDR1 MDHEN and CDR2 SYDVKM. CDR3 length: 13 amino acids. Trimming took off 5 bases at V and 10 bases at J, with 15 bases between the two ends.

The chain carries TRBV6-6 and TRBJ2-7; 10 bases match TRBD1. Germline loops: CDR1 MNHNY, CDR2 SVGAGI (reference sequence). V lost 1 base to trimming and J lost 3 bases; unmatched junction nucleotides: 3. This CDR3 is 15 amino acids long. The CDR3 loop is CASSYFRDRGYEQYF. The CDR3 DNA reads as TGTGCCAGCAGTTACTTCCGGGACAGGGGCTACGAGCAGTACTTC.

This clone was picked up a small number of times. The chain has TRBV2 and TRBJ2-7; tentative D call: TRBD1 (6 bases). The germline gives CDR1 SNHLY, CDR2 FYNNEI. V lost 3 bases to trimming and J lost 0 bases, with 15 bases between them. This CDR3 is 16 amino acids long. Here the CDR3 reads CASSDRGSRGSYEQYF. The CDR3 nucleotides read TGTGCCAGCAGTGACAGGGGTTCTCGGGGCTCCTACGAGCAGTACTTC.

This clone has just a few counts. The J gene is TRBJ2-2, the V gene TRBV4-3; 10 bases fit TRBD1. Germline V gene sequence: CDR1 LGHNA, CDR2 YSLEER. J gave up 4 bases and V 3 bases, and 2 bases lay outside the gene matches. The CDR3 extends over 15 amino acids. As DNA, the CDR3 is TGCGCCAGCAGCCACTGGACAGGGGGCACCGGGGAGCTGTTTTTT. Translation: CASSHWTGGTGELFF.

The chain has TRBV5-1 and TRBJ2-4; maybe TRBD2 (5 bases). The CDR3 has 17 residues. The germline V gene has CDR1 SGHRS and CDR2 YFSETQ. V shed 0 bases and J shed 1 base, with 14 bases lying between them. Here the CDR3 DNA reads TGCGCCAGCAGCTTGGGATTGACACTAGGGGCCAAAAACATTCAGTACTTC. It translates to CASSLGLTLGAKNIQYF. The entire variable domain, with the rest obtained from reference TRBV5-1 and TRBJ2-4, is as follows: KAGVTQTPRYLIKTRGQQVTLSCSPISGHRSVSWYQQTPGQGLQFLFEYFSETQRNKGNFPGRFSGRQFSNSRSEMNVSTLELGDSALYLCASSLGLTLGAKNIQYFGAGTRLSVL.

J is TRBJ2-1 and V is TRBV19; possibly TRBD2 for D (6 bases). Germline V gene lookup returns CDR1 LNHDA and CDR2 SQIVND (reference sequence). V lost 3 bases and J 6 bases, leaving 15 bases between the germline ends. CDR3 size: 15 residues. Here the CDR3 reads CASSMGPQGGNEQFF. The CDR3 DNA is TGTGCCAGTAGTATGGGCCCGCAGGGAGGCAATGAGCAGTTCTTC.

The chain uses TRBV19 and TRBJ1-1; D possibly corresponds to TRBD1 (6 bases). V lost 3 bases and J 3 bases, leaving 14 bases between the germline ends. The CDR3 totals 15 residues. Germline CDR1 reads LNHDA; CDR2 reads SQIVND (reference sequence). DNA for the CDR3: TGTGCCAGTAGTATCCTGGCCAGGGGTCACACTGAAGCTTTCTTT. Its translation: CASSILARGHTEAFF.

The V and J genes are TRBV9 and TRBJ2-6; D is possibly TRBD1 (6 bases). The V gene lost 3 bases and the J gene lost 4 bases, with 14 bases spanning the gap. Germline V lookup: CDR1 SGDLS, CDR2 YYNGEE. CDR3 length: 16 residues. The CDR3 protein is CASSDSTGRGANVLTF. Written as DNA, the CDR3 is TGTGCCAGCAGCGACTCCACAGGGCGCGGGGCCAACGTCCTGACTTTC.

This clone was counted between two and nine times. This CDR3 reads CASSPVPRTSYGYTF. The CDR3 coding sequence is TGTGCCAGCAGCCCCGTCCCCCGGACCTCCTATGGCTACACCTTC. The chain links TRBV9 to TRBJ1-2; D remains ambiguous. The V end was cut by 4 bases, the J end by 4 bases, with 17 bases between. This CDR3 contains 15 residues. Germline V lookup: CDR1 SGDLS, CDR2 YYNGEE.

The chain recombines TRBV7-3 with TRBJ2-3; D gene uncertain. Germline CDR1 reads SGHTA; CDR2 reads FQGTGA. The CDR3 has 13 residues. V lost 2 bases and J lost 6, with 9 bases in between. In nucleotides, the CDR3 is TGTGCCAGCAGCTTAGGCGTCCCCGATACGCAGTATTTT. This encodes CASSLGVPDTQYF.

The table lists this clone with a few counts. The rearrangement joins TRBV2 to TRBJ2-2; D gene ambiguous. V lost 8 bases and J 5 bases, leaving 12 bases between the germline ends. Looked up from germline, CDR1 is SNHLY and CDR2 is FYNNEI. The CDR3 runs to 13 residues. In DNA, the CDR3 is TGTGCCAGCCGTGGGCTCAAGACCGGGGAGCTGTTTTTT. This encodes CASRGLKTGELFF.

This clone appeared a few times. This sequence joins TRBV4-3 and TRBJ2-1; weak D call: TRBD2 (5 bases). Trimming cost V 0 bases and J 9 bases, with 9 bases left between them. The CDR3 totals 13 residues. The V gene's germline CDR1 is LGHNA and CDR2 YSLEER. The CDR3 protein is CASSQEVGSEQFF. Written as DNA, the CDR3 is TGCGCCAGCAGCCAAGAGGTTGGGAGTGAGCAGTTCTTC.